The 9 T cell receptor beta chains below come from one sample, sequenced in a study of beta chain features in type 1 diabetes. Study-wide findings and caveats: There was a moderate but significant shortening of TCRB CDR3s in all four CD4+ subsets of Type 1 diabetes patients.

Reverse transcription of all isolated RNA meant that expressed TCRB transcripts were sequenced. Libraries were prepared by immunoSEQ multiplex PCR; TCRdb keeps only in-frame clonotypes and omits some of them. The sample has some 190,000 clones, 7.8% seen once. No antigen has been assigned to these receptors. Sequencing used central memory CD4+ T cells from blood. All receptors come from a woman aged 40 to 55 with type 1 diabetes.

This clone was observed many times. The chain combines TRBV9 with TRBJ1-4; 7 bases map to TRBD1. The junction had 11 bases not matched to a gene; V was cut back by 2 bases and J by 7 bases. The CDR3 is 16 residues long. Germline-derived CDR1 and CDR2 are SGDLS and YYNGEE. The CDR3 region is CASSVGTGAIGEKLFF. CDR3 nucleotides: TGTGCCAGCAGCGTGGGAACAGGGGCGATCGGTGAAAAACTGTTTTTT.

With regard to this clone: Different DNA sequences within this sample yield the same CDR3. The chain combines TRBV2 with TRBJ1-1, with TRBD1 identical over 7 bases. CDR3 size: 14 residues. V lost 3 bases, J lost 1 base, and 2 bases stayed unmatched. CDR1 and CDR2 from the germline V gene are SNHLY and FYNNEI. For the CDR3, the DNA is TGTGCCAGCAGTGAGCGACAGGGGAACACTGAAGCTTTCTTT. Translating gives CASSERQGNTEAFF.

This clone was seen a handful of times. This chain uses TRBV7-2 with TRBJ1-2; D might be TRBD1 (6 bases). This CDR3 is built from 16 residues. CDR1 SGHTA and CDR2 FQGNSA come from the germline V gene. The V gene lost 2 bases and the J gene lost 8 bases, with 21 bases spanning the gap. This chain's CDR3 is CASSLLFWAGQKGYTF. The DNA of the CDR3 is TGTGCCAGCAGCTTATTGTTTTGGGCTGGACAGAAAGGCTACACCTTC.

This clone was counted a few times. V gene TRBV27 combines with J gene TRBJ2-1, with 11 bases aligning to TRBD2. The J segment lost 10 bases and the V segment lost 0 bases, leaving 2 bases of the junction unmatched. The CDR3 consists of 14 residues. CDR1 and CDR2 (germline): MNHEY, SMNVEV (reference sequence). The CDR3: CASSLSRLAGEQFF. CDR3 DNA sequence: TGTGCCAGCAGTTTATCCAGACTAGCGGGGGAGCAGTTCTTC.

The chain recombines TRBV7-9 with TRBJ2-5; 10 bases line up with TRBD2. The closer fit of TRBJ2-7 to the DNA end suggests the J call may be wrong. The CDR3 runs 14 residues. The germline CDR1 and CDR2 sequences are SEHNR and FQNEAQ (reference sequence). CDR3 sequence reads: CASHRLAGVDEQYF. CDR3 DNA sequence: TGTGCCAGCCACCGGCTAGCGGGAGTAGACGAGCAGTACTTC.

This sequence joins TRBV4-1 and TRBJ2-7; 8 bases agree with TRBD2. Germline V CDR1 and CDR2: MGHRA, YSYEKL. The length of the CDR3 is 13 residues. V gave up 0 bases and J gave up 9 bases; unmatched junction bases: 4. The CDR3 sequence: CASSQEGLAGQYF. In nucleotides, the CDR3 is TGCGCCAGCAGCCAAGAAGGTCTAGCGGGGCAGTACTTC.

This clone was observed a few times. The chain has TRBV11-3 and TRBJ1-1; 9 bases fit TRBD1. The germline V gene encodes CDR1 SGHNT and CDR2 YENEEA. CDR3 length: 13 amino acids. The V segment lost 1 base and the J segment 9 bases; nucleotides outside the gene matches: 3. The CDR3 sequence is CASSLGQGGKAFF. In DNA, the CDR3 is TGTGCCAGCAGCTTAGGACAGGGGGGAAAAGCTTTCTTT.

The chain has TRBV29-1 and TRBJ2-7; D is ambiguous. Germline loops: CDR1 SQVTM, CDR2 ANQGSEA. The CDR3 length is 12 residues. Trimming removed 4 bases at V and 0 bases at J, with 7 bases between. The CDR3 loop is CSVAGYSYEQYF. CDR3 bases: TGCAGCGTTGCGGGTTACTCCTACGAGCAGTACTTC.

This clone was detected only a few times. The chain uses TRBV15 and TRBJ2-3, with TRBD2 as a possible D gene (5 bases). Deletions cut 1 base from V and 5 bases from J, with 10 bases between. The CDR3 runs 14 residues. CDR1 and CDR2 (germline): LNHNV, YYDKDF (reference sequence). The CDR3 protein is CATSRAGVVDTQYF. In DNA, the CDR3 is TGTGCCACCAGCAGAGCCGGGGTAGTAGATACGCAGTATTTT.